A selection of T cell receptor beta chains follows, all from one sample in a study of blood T cell repertoires in COVID-19. Here immunoSEQ multiplex PCR was the method, and the copy in TCRdb shows in-frame clones only, minus some. This sample carries approximately 180,000 clones, around 84% of them seen once, and the ten largest clones take roughly 15%. Source material: PBMCs or T cells enriched from blood (not recorded which). The receptors stem from a man aged 45 to 65 who had recovered from COVID-19. Each CDR3 is given with its conserved first and last residue. The D gene is left open where the match is weak. Some rows mark clone size as missing; the rest say once, few, many or name a class of expanded clone.

>.|.|TRBJ1-2|TRBV29-1
CSVDARGQAYGYTF
TGCAGCGTTGATGCACGTGGGCAGGCATATGGCTACACCTTC
>TRBD2|.|TRBJ2-7|TRBV30
CAWGPGGSYEQYF
TGTGCCTGGGGGCCGGGAGGAAGTTACGAGCAGTACTTC
>.|.|TRBJ2-1|TRBV5-1
CASSSGTTSYNEQFF
TGCGCCAGCAGCTCCGGGACAACCTCCTACAATGAGCAGTTCTTC
>TRBD1|.|TRBJ1-4|TRBV24-1
CATSDPGQGWRNEKLFF
TGTGCCACCAGTGACCCGGGACAGGGTTGGAGGAATGAAAAACTGTTTTTT
>.|.|TRBJ1-4|TRBV19
CASRTRHTNEKLFF
TGTGCCAGTAGGACTAGGCACACTAATGAAAAACTGTTTTTT
>.|.|TRBJ1-2|TRBV18
CASSSDRNYGYTF
TGTGCCAGCTCATCAGACAGGAACTATGGCTACACCTTC
>.|.|TRBJ1-2|TRBV10-3
CATSAEAGNYGYTF
TGTGCCACCAGTGCCGAGGCAGGGAACTATGGCTACACCTTC
>TRBD1|once|TRBJ1-5|TRBV7-8
CASSRGDRTHQPQHF
TGTGCCAGCAGCCGGGGGGACAGAACCCATCAGCCCCAGCATTTT
>TRBD1|.|TRBJ2-7|TRBV6-6
CASRSGTGGYYEQYF
TGTGCCAGCAGATCAGGGACAGGGGGCTACTACGAGCAGTACTTC
>.|.|TRBJ2-5|TRBV7-7
CASSATGLQETQYF
TGTGCCAGCAGCGCAACAGGGCTTCAGGAGACCCAGTACTTC
>TRBD1|.|TRBJ2-2|TRBV6-5
CASSYSGGGTGELFF
TGTGCCAGCAGTTACTCAGGGGGCGGGACCGGGGAGCTGTTTTTT
>.|.|TRBJ2-7|TRBV19
CASSTGPSSYEQYF
TGTGCCAGTAGTACAGGGCCGAGCTCCTACGAGCAGTACTTC
>TRBD1|.|TRBJ1-3|TRBV5-1
CASSQGQSNTIYF
TGCGCCAGCAGCCAGGGACAGTCAAACACCATATATTTT
>TRBD1|.|TRBJ1-1|TRBV6-5
CASLPNRGVNTEAFF
TGTGCCAGTCTACCGAACAGGGGAGTGAACACTGAAGCTTTCTTT
>.|once|TRBJ2-1|TRBV7-7
CASSLATGWDNEQFF
TGTGCCAGCAGCTTAGCCACAGGATGGGACAATGAGCAGTTCTTC
>.|.|TRBJ1-1|TRBV14
CASSQDRVYTEAFF
TGTGCCAGCAGCCAAGACAGGGTGTACACTGAAGCTTTCTTT
>.|.|TRBJ2-3|TRBV7-6
CASSLVLGLATQYF
TGTGCCAGCAGCTTAGTTCTAGGACTGGCTACGCAGTATTTT
>TRBD1|.|TRBJ1-3|TRBV28
CASRGQGVTGNTIYF
TGTGCCAGCAGGGGACAGGGGGTAACTGGAAACACCATATATTTT
>TRBD1|.|TRBJ2-7|TRBV28
CASSSPPGQGVAYEQYF
TGTGCCAGCAGTTCCCCCCCTGGACAGGGGGTTGCCTACGAGCAGTACTTC
>.|.|TRBJ1-1|TRBV2
CASSNRRNTEAFF
TGTGCCAGCAGTAATCGGAGGAACACTGAAGCTTTCTTT
>TRBD2|few|TRBJ2-7|TRBV3-1/TRBV3-2
CASSRLSGLYEQYF
TGTGCCAGCAGCCGCCTTAGCGGGCTTTACGAGCAGTACTTC
>TRBD1|.|TRBJ1-2|TRBV19
CASSTDRGLGYTF
TGTGCCAGTAGTACAGACAGGGGGCTTGGCTACACCTTC
>.|.|TRBJ1-1|TRBV2
CASSEVKEAFF
TGTGCCAGCAGTGAAGTAAAAGAAGCTTTCTTT
>.|.|TRBJ2-3|TRBV10-3
CAISESGQGTDTQYF
TGTGCCATCAGTGAGTCCGGACAAGGCACAGATACGCAGTATTTT
>TRBD1|.|TRBJ1-3|TRBV30
CAWNPGTGGGNTIYF
TGTGCCTGGAACCCGGGGACAGGCGGTGGAAACACCATATATTTT
>.|.|TRBJ2-1|TRBV5-1
CASSLDSGSSYNEQFF
TGCGCCAGCAGCTTGGACAGTGGGAGCTCCTACAATGAGCAGTTCTTC
>TRBD1|few|TRBJ2-7|TRBV28
CATWGTEPYEQYF
TGTGCCACTTGGGGGACAGAACCCTACGAGCAGTACTTC
>.|.|TRBJ2-2|TRBV5-1
CASSLRGENTGELFF
TGCGCCAGCAGCTTGCGAGGAGAGAACACCGGGGAGCTGTTTTTT
>.|.|TRBJ2-7|TRBV9
CASSVDSDYHEQYF
TGTGCCAGCAGCGTCGACTCGGACTACCACGAGCAGTACTTC
>TRBD2|.|TRBJ2-3|TRBV9
CASSASGGASADTQYF
TGTGCCAGCAGCGCCAGCGGGGGGGCCAGTGCAGATACGCAGTATTTT
>.|.|TRBJ1-2|TRBV6-6
CASSHPFPSPYGYTF
TGTGCCAGCAGCCACCCGTTTCCGAGCCCCTATGGCTACACCTTC
>.|.|TRBJ1-1|TRBV10-2
CASNRGYGDTEAFF
TGCGCCAGCAATAGGGGATATGGGGACACTGAAGCTTTCTTT
>.|.|TRBJ1-3|TRBV9
CASSVAVTDGNTIYF
TGTGCCAGCAGCGTAGCTGTAACAGATGGAAACACCATATATTTT
>.|.|TRBJ1-1|TRBV18
CASSPRWTPNTEAFF
TGTGCCAGCTCACCACGGTGGACACCGAACACTGAAGCTTTCTTT
>TRBD1|.|TRBJ1-6|TRBV6-2/TRBV6-3
CASSFRTGTSPLHF
TGTGCCAGCAGTTTCCGGACAGGAACCTCACCCCTCCACTTT
>.|.|TRBJ1-2|TRBV15
CATSRDSGVGYTF
TGTGCCACCAGCAGAGATTCAGGGGTCGGCTACACCTTC
>.|.|TRBJ1-6|TRBV30
CAWSLGADNSPLHF
TGTGCCTGGAGTCTGGGGGCGGATAATTCACCCCTCCACTTT
>TRBD1|.|TRBJ2-7|TRBV5-1
CASRQGGYEQYF
TGCGCCAGCCGACAGGGGGGGTACGAGCAGTACTTC
>.|.|TRBJ1-4|TRBV2
CASRASVRANEKLFF
TGTGCCAGCAGGGCGTCCGTTCGGGCTAATGAAAAACTGTTTTTT
>TRBD1|.|TRBJ2-7|TRBV7-2
CASGTGSSYEQYF
TGTGCCAGCGGGACAGGGAGCTCCTACGAGCAGTACTTC
>.|.|TRBJ2-2|TRBV10-3
CAISPVPGTGELFF
TGTGCCATCAGCCCCGTGCCGGGGACCGGGGAGCTGTTTTTT